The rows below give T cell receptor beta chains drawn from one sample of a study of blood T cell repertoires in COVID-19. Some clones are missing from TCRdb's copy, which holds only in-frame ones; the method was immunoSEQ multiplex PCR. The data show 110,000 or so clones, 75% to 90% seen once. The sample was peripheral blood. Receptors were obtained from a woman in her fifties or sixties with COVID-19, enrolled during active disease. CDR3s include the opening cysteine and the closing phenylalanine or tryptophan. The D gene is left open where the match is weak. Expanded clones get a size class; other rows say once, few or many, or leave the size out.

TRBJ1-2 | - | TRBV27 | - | TGTGCCAGTAAAGAGACAGAGTCTAACTATGGCTACACCTTC | CASKETESNYGYTF
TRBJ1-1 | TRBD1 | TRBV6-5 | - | TGTGCCAGCAGTCGACAGGGGAACACTGAAGCTTTCTTT | CASSRQGNTEAFF
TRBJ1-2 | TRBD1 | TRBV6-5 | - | TGTGCCAGCAGTTACAACTTCAGGGGGCTTAACTATGGCTACACCTTC | CASSYNFRGLNYGYTF
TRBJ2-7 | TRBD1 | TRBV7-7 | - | TGTGCCAGCAGCCCCCTGGGACAGGGTGTCGACGAGCAGTACTTC | CASSPLGQGVDEQYF
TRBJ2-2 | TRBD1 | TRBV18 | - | TGTGCCAGCTCACCACACCGGGACAGGCCCCCCACCGGGGAGCTGTTTTTT | CASSPHRDRPPTGELFF
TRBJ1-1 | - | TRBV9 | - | TGTGCCAGCAGCTCCACACAGGGATTGAACACTGAAGCTTTCTTT | CASSSTQGLNTEAFF
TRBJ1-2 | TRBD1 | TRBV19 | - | TGTGCCAGTAACCAGGGGGGACACTATGGCTACACCTTC | CASNQGGHYGYTF
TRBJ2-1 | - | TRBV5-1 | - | TGCGCCAGCAGCTTGGCCTTCTCTCGCCAGGCCGACAATGAGCAGTTCTTC | CASSLAFSRQADNEQFF
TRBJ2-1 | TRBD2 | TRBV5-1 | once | TGCGCCAGCAGCCCCGACCGGGAGCGGGGTACCTACAATGAGCAGTTCTTC | CASSPDRERGTYNEQFF
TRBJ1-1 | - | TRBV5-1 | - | TGCGCCAGCAGCTTCATGTTCTCGGGGGAGAACACTGAAGCTTTCTTT | CASSFMFSGENTEAFF
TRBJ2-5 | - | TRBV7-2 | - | TGTGCCAGCAGCTTGGGCTATCGGACCCAGTACTTC | CASSLGYRTQYF
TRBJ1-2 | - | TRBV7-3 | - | TGTGCCAGCAGCCTATCCGGGGGAAGCTATGGCTACACCTTC | CASSLSGGSYGYTF
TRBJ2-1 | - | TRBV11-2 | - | TGTGCCAGCAGCTTATTGAGCGGCTCCTACAATGAGCAGTTCTTC | CASSLLSGSYNEQFF
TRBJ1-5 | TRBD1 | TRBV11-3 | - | TGTGCCAGCAGCACCCGGGACAGGGGCGGCAATCAGCCCCAGCATTTT | CASSTRDRGGNQPQHF
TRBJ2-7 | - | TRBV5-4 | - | TGTGCCAGCAGCTATAGGACACCAGGCGAGCAGTACTTC | CASSYRTPGEQYF
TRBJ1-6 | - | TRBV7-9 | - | TGTGCCAGCACCCAGGATTCACCCCTCCACTTT | CASTQDSPLHF
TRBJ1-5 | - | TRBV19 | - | TGTGCCAGTAGTTACAGGGTAGGCCAGCCCCAGCATTTT | CASSYRVGQPQHF
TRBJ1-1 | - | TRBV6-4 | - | TGTGCCAGCAGTGACTCCAGGGGTAGGGCTTTCTTT | CASSDSRGRAFF
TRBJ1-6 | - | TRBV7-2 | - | TGTGCCAGCAGCTTAGCAACAGGGATATCACCCCTCCACTTT | CASSLATGISPLHF
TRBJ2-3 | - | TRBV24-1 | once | TGTGCCACCAGTGATGACGGGGTCACAGATACGCAGTATTTT | CATSDDGVTDTQYF
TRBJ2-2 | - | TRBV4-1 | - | TGCGCCAGCAGCCAACAGGGCGCCGACACCGGGGAGCTGTTTTTT | CASSQQGADTGELFF
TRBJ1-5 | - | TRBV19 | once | TGTGCCAGTAGTTCGGGGAGTGGGAATCAGCCCCAGCATTTT | CASSSGSGNQPQHF
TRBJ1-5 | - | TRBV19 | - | TGTGCCAGTAGTATCGACCAGGGAAGCAATCAGCCCCAGCATTTT | CASSIDQGSNQPQHF
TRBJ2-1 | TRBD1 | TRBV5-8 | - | TGTGCCAGCAGCTTTTTCACTAGACAGGGGGCTTACAATGAGCAGTTCTTC | CASSFFTRQGAYNEQFF
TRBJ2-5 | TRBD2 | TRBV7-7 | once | TGTGCTAGCAGCACGGGAACTAGCGGGGGGGTAGAGACCCAGTACTTC | CASSTGTSGGVETQYF
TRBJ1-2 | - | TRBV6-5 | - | TGTGCCAGCAGTTATGGGCAGGGTGGGGGCTACACCTTC | CASSYGQGGGYTF
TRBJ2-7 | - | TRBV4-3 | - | TGCGCCAGCAGCCAAGATTGGGGCGTCTACGAGCAGTACTTC | CASSQDWGVYEQYF
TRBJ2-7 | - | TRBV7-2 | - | TGTGCCAGCAGCGCGAGACATGAGCAGTACTTC | CASSARHEQYF
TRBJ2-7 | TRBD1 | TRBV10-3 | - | TGTGCCATCAGGGACAGGGCGAACTACGAGCAGTACTTC | CAIRDRANYEQYF
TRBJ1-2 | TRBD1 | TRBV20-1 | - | TGCAGTGCTAGTTCTACAGGGGTCTATGGCTACACCTTC | CSASSTGVYGYTF
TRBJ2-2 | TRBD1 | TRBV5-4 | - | TGTGCCAGCAGCTTCACCGGGACAGGGGGCACCGGGGAGCTGTTTTTT | CASSFTGTGGTGELFF
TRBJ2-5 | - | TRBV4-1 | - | TGCGCCAGCAGACAAGGCGGAGAAGAGACCCAGTACTTC | CASRQGGEETQYF
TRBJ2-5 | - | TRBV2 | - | TGTGCCAGCAGTGAAGACAGGGCCGGGGAAGAGACCCAGTACTTC | CASSEDRAGEETQYF
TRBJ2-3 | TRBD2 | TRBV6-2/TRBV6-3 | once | TGTGCCAGCAGCCAAGGGACTAGCGGGGGGGGTACGCAGTATTTT | CASSQGTSGGGTQYF
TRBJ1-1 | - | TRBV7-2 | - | TGTGCCAGCAGCTTGGAACAGTACACTGAAGCTTTCTTT | CASSLEQYTEAFF
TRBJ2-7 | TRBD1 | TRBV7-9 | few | TGTGCCAGCAGCTTAGCGGTGGGACAGGGTAACGAGCAGTACTTC | CASSLAVGQGNEQYF
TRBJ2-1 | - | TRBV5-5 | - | TGTGCCAGCAGCTTGGTGGGAGCCCGAACCTACAATGAGCAGTTCTTC | CASSLVGARTYNEQFF
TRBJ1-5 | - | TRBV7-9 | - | TGTGCCAGCAGCCCAGCGGGAGATCAGCCCCAGCATTTT | CASSPAGDQPQHF
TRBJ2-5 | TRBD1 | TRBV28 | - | TGTGCCAGCGTTGACAGGGCTCAAGAGACCCAGTACTTC | CASVDRAQETQYF
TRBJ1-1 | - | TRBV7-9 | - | TGTGCCATCACCCGAACGGAGCTACCTGAAGCTTTCTTT | CAITRTELPEAFF
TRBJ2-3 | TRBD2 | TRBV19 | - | TGTGCCAGTAGTATAGTTAGCGGGGGGACAGATACGCAGTATTTT | CASSIVSGGTDTQYF
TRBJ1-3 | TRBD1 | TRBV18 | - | TGTGCCAGCTCACCAGAGACAGGGGCTGGAAACACCATATATTTT | CASSPETGAGNTIYF
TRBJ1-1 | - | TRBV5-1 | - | TGCGCCAGCAGCTACCCTCGGGAGGGAACTGAAGCTTTCTTT | CASSYPREGTEAFF
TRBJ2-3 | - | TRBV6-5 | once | TGTGCCAGCAGTCGGACTACGAAGGGCACAGATACGCAGTATTTT | CASSRTTKGTDTQYF
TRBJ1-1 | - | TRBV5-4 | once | TGTGCCAGCAGCCCGAGGAACACTGAAGCTTTCTTT | CASSPRNTEAFF
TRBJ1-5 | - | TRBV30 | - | TGTGCCTGGAGAGGAGGGGAGGGTCAGCCCCAGCATTTT | CAWRGGEGQPQHF